These 9 T cell receptor beta chains were all obtained from the same sample, sequenced in a study of PD-1 blockade in classical Hodgkin lymphoma. There was relapse after autologous stem cell transplantation in every patient, and there was variation in brentuximab vedotin exposure. The assay was immunoSEQ multiplex PCR, and TCRdb's table has in-frame clones only and misses some. In the table there are 39,000 or so clones, about 88% of which are singletons. Sequenced here: peripheral blood mononuclear cells (PBMCs), sampled before the second cycle of nivolumab. Receptors originate from a human donor with classical Hodgkin lymphoma.

This clone was seen once. V is TRBV4-1 and J is TRBJ2-7, with TRBD1 matching over 9 bases. The length of the CDR3 is 16 residues. Germline trimming cut 4 bases from V and 7 bases from J; bases unmatched to any gene: 14. The germline gives CDR1 MGHRA, CDR2 YSYEKL. Here the CDR3 DNA reads TGCGCCAGCAGCCGTACGTCGGACAGGGGAGAAAGGGAGCAGTACTTC. This sequence encodes CASSRTSDRGEREQYF.

A note on this clone: Compared with germline, one end of the junction differs, possibly owing to a read error. The chain uses TRBV6-5 and TRBJ2-7; D perhaps matches TRBD1 (6 bases). The CDR3 spans 13 residues. Germline CDR1 and CDR2: MNHEY and SVGAGI. This CDR3 reads CAGSYRASYEQYF. In DNA form, the CDR3 reads TGTGCCGGCAGTTACAGGGCCTCCTACGAGCAGTACTTC.

In its sample, this clone was seen once. This chain links TRBV10-2 with TRBJ2-7; no clear D gene. CDR3 size: 13 residues. V was cut by 4 bases and J by 2 bases, with 9 bases left in between. Germline V gene data show CDR1 as WSHSY and CDR2 as SAAADI. The CDR3 DNA reads as TGCGCCAGCAGTGCAGGCAGAACCTACGAGCAGTACTTC. It yields the protein CASSAGRTYEQYF.

The rearrangement uses TRBV7-9 and TRBJ2-7; the match to TRBD2 covers 9 bases. The ends lost 5 bases at V and 6 bases at J; junction bases unmatched: 14. The CDR3 spans 16 residues. Per the germline V gene, CDR1 is SEHNR and CDR2 is FQNEAQ (reference sequence). The CDR3 region is CASSPNPIAGVPEQYF. DNA for the CDR3: TGTGCCAGCAGCCCCAACCCTATAGCGGGAGTTCCCGAGCAGTACTTC.

This sequence joins TRBV6-6 and TRBJ1-1, with 9 nucleotides matching TRBD1. CDR1 MNHNY and CDR2 SVGAGI come from the germline V gene (reference sequence). The CDR3 is made up of 12 amino acids. The trim removed 6 bases at V and 11 bases at J, leaving 7 bases unmatched. Here the CDR3 reads CASRRQGVMAFF. In DNA, the CDR3 is TGTGCCAGCAGGCGACAGGGGGTGATGGCTTTCTTT.

This clone was counted a single time. The sample has other DNA sequences that encode this CDR3 too. The chain combines TRBV7-2 with TRBJ2-1, with 13 bases identical to TRBD2. Germline V CDR1 and CDR2: SGHTA, FQGNSA. The ends lost 4 bases at V and 9 bases at J; junction bases unmatched: 6. This CDR3 spans 15 amino acids. This CDR3 is CASSSTSGGAFEQFF. The CDR3 region has the DNA TGTGCCAGCAGCTCTACTAGCGGGGGGGCCTTTGAGCAGTTCTTC.

The chain is built from TRBV6-1 and TRBJ2-2; TRBD2 might be the D (6 bases). Germline V gene sequence: CDR1 MNHNS, CDR2 SASEGT. Deletions cut 6 bases from V and 6 bases from J, with 17 bases between. CDR3 length: 15 amino acids. CDR3 DNA: TGTGCCAGCAGGGGCACGGGAGCGCGGGCCGGGGAGCTGTTTTTT. Translated: CASRGTGARAGELFF.

The chain employs TRBV18 and TRBJ1-5; 7 nucleotides line up with TRBD1. Germline CDR1 KGHSH, CDR2 LQKENI. The CDR3 spans 15 residues. V lost 4 bases and J lost 4; bases outside the gene matches: 7. The CDR3 sequence: CASSRWDRPNQPQHF. Written as DNA, the CDR3 is TGTGCCAGCTCACGGTGGGACAGACCAAATCAGCCCCAGCATTTT.

The J gene is TRBJ2-7, the V gene TRBV10-1; 8 nucleotides line up with TRBD1. V dropped 5 bases and J dropped 2; count of bases not matched to a gene: 8. CDR3 length equals 15 residues. In germline, CDR1 is WNHNN, CDR2 SYGVQD (reference sequence). The CDR3 nucleotides are TGCGCCAGCAGTACTTCAGACAGGGGAGCCTACGAGCAGTACTTC. Its translation is CASSTSDRGAYEQYF.